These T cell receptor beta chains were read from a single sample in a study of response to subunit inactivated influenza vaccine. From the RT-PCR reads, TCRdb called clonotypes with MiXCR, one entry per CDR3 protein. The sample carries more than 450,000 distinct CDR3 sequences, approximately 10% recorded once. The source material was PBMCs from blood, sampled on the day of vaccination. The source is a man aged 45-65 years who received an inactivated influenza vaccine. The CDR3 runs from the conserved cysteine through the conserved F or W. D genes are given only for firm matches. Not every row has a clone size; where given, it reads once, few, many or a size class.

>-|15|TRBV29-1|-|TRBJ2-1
CSVDRRGSSYNEQFF
TGCAGCGTTGATCGGAGGGGCAGCTCCTACAATGAGCAGTTCTTC
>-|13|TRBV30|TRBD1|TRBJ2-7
CAGARGLLYEQYF
TGTGCCGGCGCCAGGGGGCTCCTCTACGAGCAGTACTTC
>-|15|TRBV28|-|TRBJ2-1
CASGPDYRTLNEQFF
TGTGCCAGCGGCCCGGACTACCGAACCCTCAATGAGCAGTTCTTC
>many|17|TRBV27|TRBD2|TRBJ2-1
CASSLDSSGGFYNEQFF
TGTGCCAGCAGTTTAGACTCTAGCGGGGGGTTCTACAATGAGCAGTTCTTC
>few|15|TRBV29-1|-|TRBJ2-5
CSVSQGQLSQETQYF
TGCAGCGTTAGCCAGGGCCAACTATCCCAAGAGACCCAGTACTTC
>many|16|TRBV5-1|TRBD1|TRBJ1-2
CASSLGPGGASDGYTF
TGCGCCAGCAGCTTGGGACCAGGGGGCGCATCCGACGGCTACACCTTC
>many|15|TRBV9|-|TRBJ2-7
CASSVSPRVDYEQYF
TGTGCCAGCAGCGTATCGCCCAGGGTAGACTACGAGCAGTACTTC
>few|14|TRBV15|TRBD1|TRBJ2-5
CATSFRTGGETQYF
TGTGCCACCAGCTTCCGGACAGGAGGAGAGACCCAGTACTTC
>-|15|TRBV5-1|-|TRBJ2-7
CASTPRIGGNYEQYF
TGCGCCAGCACCCCCCGGATAGGGGGTAACTACGAGCAGTACTTC
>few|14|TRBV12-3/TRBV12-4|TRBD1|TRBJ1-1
CASRPTGENTEAFF
TGTGCCAGCAGACCCACAGGGGAGAACACTGAAGCTTTCTTT
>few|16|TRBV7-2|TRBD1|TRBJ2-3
CASSLDRGRVTDTQYF
TGTGCCAGCAGCTTAGACAGGGGGAGAGTCACAGATACGCAGTATTTT
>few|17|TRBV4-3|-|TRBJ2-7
CASSQDPWGASSYEQYF
TGCGCCAGCAGCCAAGACCCCTGGGGGGCCTCCTCCTACGAGCAGTACTTC
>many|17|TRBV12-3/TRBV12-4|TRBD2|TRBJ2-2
CASSLPSGGPGTGELFF
TGTGCCAGCAGTTTACCTAGCGGGGGGCCTGGGACCGGGGAGCTGTTTTTT
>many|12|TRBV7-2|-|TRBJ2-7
CASSSQGDEQYF
TGTGCCAGCAGCTCACAGGGTGACGAGCAGTACTTC
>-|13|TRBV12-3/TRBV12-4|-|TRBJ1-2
CASRRTDNYGYTF
TGTGCCAGCAGAAGAACAGACAACTATGGCTACACCTTC
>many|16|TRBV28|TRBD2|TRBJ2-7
CASSSPGTSGNNEQYF
TGTGCCAGCAGTTCTCCGGGGACTAGCGGGAACAACGAGCAGTACTTC
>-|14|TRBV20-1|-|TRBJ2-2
CSAPQDWNTGELFF
TGCAGTGCCCCACAGGACTGGAACACCGGGGAGCTGTTTTTT
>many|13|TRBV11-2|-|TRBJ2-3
CASSFTGADTQYF
TGCGCCAGCAGCTTTACCGGAGCAGATACGCAGTATTTT
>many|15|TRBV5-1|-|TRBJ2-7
CASRLEQGSSYEQYF
TGCGCCAGCAGGCTAGAACAGGGAAGCTCCTACGAGCAGTACTTC
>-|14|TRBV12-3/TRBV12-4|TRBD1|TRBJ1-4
CASSSDRRNEKLFF
TGTGCCAGCAGCTCGGACAGGAGGAACGAAAAACTGTTTTTT
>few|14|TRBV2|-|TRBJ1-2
CASSEALEFNGYTF
TGTGCTAGCAGTGAAGCGTTAGAGTTTAATGGCTACACCTTC
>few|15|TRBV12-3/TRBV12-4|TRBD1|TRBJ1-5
CASSFGTGFNQPQHF
TGTGCCAGCAGTTTCGGGACAGGCTTTAATCAGCCCCAGCATTTT
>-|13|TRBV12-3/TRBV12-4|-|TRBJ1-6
CASSLRGHSPLHF
TGTGCCAGCAGTTTGCGGGGACATTCACCCCTCCACTTT
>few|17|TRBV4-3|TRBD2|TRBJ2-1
CASSQDLTAGGYNEQFF
TGCGCCAGCAGCCAAGATCTTACAGCGGGAGGCTACAATGAGCAGTTCTTC
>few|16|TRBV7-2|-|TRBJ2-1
CASSLASRGLNNEQFF
TGTGCCAGCAGCTTAGCGAGCAGGGGCCTCAACAATGAGCAGTTCTTC
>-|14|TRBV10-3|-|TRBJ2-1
CAISGKSSYNEQFF
TGTGCCATCAGTGGGAAAAGCTCCTACAATGAGCAGTTCTTC
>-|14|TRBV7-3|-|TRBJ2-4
CASSPGGGVDIQYF
TGTGCCAGCAGCCCAGGGGGGGGTGTGGACATTCAGTACTTC
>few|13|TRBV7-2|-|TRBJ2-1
CASSLVVDGEQFF
TGTGCCAGCAGCTTAGTGGTGGACGGAGAGCAGTTCTTC
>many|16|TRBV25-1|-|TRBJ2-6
CASSESRYSGANVLTF
TGTGCCAGCAGTGAATCCCGCTACTCTGGGGCCAACGTCCTGACTTTC
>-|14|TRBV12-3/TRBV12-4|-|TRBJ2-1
CASSLTSPYNEQFF
TGTGCCAGCAGTTTAACTAGCCCCTACAATGAGCAGTTCTTC
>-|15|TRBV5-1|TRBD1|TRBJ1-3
CASSEIDRVKDTIYF
TGCGCCAGCAGCGAAATAGACAGGGTGAAAGACACCATATATTTT
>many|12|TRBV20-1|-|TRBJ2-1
CSAPGTIDEQFF
TGCAGTGCACCTGGGACAATCGATGAGCAGTTCTTC
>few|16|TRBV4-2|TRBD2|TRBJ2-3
CASSPSSAGAGDTQYF
TGTGCCAGCAGCCCATCGAGCGCGGGAGCTGGAGATACGCAGTATTTT
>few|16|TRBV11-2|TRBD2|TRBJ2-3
CASSSGTNRNTDTQYF
TGTGCCAGCAGCTCCGGGACTAACCGAAACACAGATACGCAGTATTTT
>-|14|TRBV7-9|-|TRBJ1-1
CASGLNRANTEAFF
TGTGCCAGCGGTTTAAACAGGGCGAACACTGAAGCTTTCTTT
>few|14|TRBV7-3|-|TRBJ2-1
CASSLVGSGNEQFF
TGTGCCAGCAGCTTAGTTGGCTCCGGGAATGAGCAGTTCTTC
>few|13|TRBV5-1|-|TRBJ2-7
CASSLTTSYEQYF
TGCGCCAGCAGCTTGACAACCTCCTACGAGCAGTACTTC
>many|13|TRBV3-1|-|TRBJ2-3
CASSQNKADTQYF
TGTGCCAGCAGTCAAAACAAAGCAGATACGCAGTATTTT
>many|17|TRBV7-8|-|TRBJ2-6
CASSSVVLGSGANVLTF
TGTGCCAGCAGCTCCGTCGTTTTGGGGTCTGGGGCCAACGTCCTGACTTTC
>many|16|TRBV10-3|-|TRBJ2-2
CAISDTQRANTGELFF
TGTGCCATCAGCGATACACAGCGCGCGAACACCGGGGAGCTGTTTTTT
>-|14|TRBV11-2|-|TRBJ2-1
CASSLGGGLNEQFF
TGTGCCAGCAGCTTAGGGGGGGGCCTGAATGAGCAGTTCTTC
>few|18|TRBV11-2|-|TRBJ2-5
CASSLRGWGRVEEETQYF
TGTGCCAGCAGCTTAAGGGGATGGGGCAGGGTGGAAGAGGAGACCCAGTACTTC
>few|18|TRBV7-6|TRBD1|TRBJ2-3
CASSLAPTPGQGTDTQYF
TGTGCCAGCAGCTTAGCGCCGACTCCGGGACAGGGGACAGATACGCAGTATTTT
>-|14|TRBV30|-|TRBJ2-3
CAWRTKASTDTQYF
TGTGCCTGGAGAACCAAGGCAAGCACAGATACGCAGTATTTT
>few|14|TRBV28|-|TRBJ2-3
CASGGTESGDTQYF
TGTGCCAGCGGGGGGACGGAGTCAGGAGATACGCAGTATTTT
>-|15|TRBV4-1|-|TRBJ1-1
CASSQDPWGNTEAFF
TGCGCCAGCAGCCAAGATCCGTGGGGGAACACTGAAGCTTTCTTT
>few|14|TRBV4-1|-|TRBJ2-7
CASSHASGSDEQYF
TGCGCCAGCAGCCACGCCTCGGGTTCGGACGAGCAGTACTTC
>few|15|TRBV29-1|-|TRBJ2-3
CSVYNRDRSTDTQYF
TGCAGCGTTTATAACAGGGATAGGTCCACAGATACGCAGTATTTT
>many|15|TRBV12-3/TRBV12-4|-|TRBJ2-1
CASSLSMGGGDEQFF
TGTGCCAGCAGTTTATCTATGGGGGGAGGTGATGAGCAGTTCTTC
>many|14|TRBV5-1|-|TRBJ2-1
CASSPASGRGEQFF
TGCGCCAGCAGCCCGGCCAGTGGCCGGGGTGAGCAGTTCTTC
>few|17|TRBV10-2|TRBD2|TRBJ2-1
CASSELLAGASVNEQFF
TGCGCCAGCAGTGAGTTGTTAGCGGGGGCCTCAGTCAATGAGCAGTTCTTC
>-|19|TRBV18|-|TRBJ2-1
CASSPRSLQGSYLGNEQFF
TGTGCCAGCTCACCACGAAGTTTGCAGGGGTCTTATCTTGGCAATGAGCAGTTCTTC
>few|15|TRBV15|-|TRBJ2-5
CATSREFEGQETQYF
TGTGCCACCAGCAGAGAATTTGAGGGGCAAGAGACCCAGTACTTC
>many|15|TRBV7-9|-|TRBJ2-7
CASSLVSSGNYEQYF
TGTGCCAGCAGCTTAGTTTCGTCAGGGAACTACGAGCAGTACTTC